This TCR beta chain is from a study of shared clonotypes between healthy human individuals. This clone appeared once. What it binds is unknown. The CDR3 has 16 amino acids. The V end was cut by 3 bases, the J end by 7 bases, with 21 bases between. Germline V lookup: CDR1 SGHAT, CDR2 FQNNGV. The method was immunoSEQ multiplex PCR; TCRdb's version includes in-frame clones alone and lacks a portion of them. The sample holds 900,000 to 1,200,000 clones, more than 75% seen once. Whole-study findings and limits: Several donors had approximately 4.6% of their naive CD4 clonotypes in common. Researchers found naive subsets generally carried larger estimated richness than memory subsets. Clonotype sharing among the donors was expected to vary with sequencing depth.

The clonotype comes from a man aged 18 to 35 in good health. Some clones in this sample may be carry-over from other donors' samples. V gene TRBV11-2 combines with J gene TRBJ1-2; D is unresolved. The sequenced sample consisted of memory CD4+ T cells from PBMCs. Subset noted: CD45RA-negative fraction. In DNA form, the CDR3 reads TGTGCCAGCAGCTTTATCGGGGTCGGGCTCACCGGTGGCTACACCTTC. It codes for CASSFIGVGLTGGYTF. The variable domain in full, completed from reference TRBV11-2 and TRBJ1-2, reads EAGVAQSPRYKIIEKRQSVAFWCNPISGHATLYWYQQILGQGPKLLIQFQNNGVVDDSQLPKDRFSAERLKGVDSTLKIQPAKLEDSAVYLCASSFIGVGLTGGYTFGSGTRLTVV.